This T cell receptor beta chain was identified in a study of glioma-infiltrating T cells. The study, taken as a whole, reports: Above-expected tissue-blood divergence occurred in all gliomas, most in low-grade ones. Tissue and blood shared very few CDR3 sequences.

Amplification of TCR alpha and beta CDR3 regions from RNA used iRepertoire nested multiplex PCR. Input was roughly 100-450 ng of tissue mRNA or PBMC total RNA. MiXCR, applied by TCRdb to the multiplex PCR reads, yields one record per CDR3 protein. The table shows 100,000 to 150,000 distinct CDR3 sequences, with roughly 25% occurring only once. This clonotype was seen many times. Antigen unknown. This CDR3 contains 16 residues. V lost 6 bases, J lost 2 bases, and 20 bases lay in between. Germline V gene sequence: CDR1 MDHEN, CDR2 SYDVKM. This receptor was obtained from a human donor with low-grade glioma or glioblastoma, undergoing nonglioma brain surgery, or in good health (not recorded which). The sequenced material came from glioma tissue, nonneoplastic brain tissue, or PBMCs (not recorded which). The V call is TRBV28, the J call TRBJ2-7; possibly TRBD1 or TRBD2 for D (5 bases each). The CDR3 spells CASSAEGPLLPYEQYF. The CDR3 coding sequence is TGTGCCAGCAGCGCCGAGGGGCCACTATTACCCTACGAGCAGTACTTC.